This T cell receptor (beta chain) originates from a study of T cells after posttransplantation cyclophosphamide. Study conclusions and caveats: Recipient CMV seropositivity and CMV reactivation strongly tracked TRB clonality. Later post-transplant blood repertoires were often dominated by donor CD8+ memory clones.

On this clone: Its specificity is unknown.

Germline loops: CDR1 SGHTA, CDR2 FQGNSA. This CDR3 comprises 15 residues. With 2 bases clipped from V and 8 bases from J, the junction kept 10 bases outside the gene matches. Controls had myeloablative marrow grafts with methotrexate and calcineurin inhibitor, sampled at 1 year. Only in-frame clones appear in the TCRdb table, and some are missing; sequencing was by immunoSEQ multiplex PCR. The sample yields 15,000 to 20,000 clones, about 85% seen once. The input for sequencing was PBMCs, taken after allogeneic stem cell transplant with calcineurin inhibitor and methotrexate. This chain joins TRBV7-2 and TRBJ1-2, with 8 bases lining up with TRBD1. The source is a female patient aged 18 to 35 who received an allogeneic stem cell transplant from an unrelated donor, was CMV-positive, and had acute and chronic GVHD. Some T cells may arise from the graft donor. CDR3 coding DNA: TGTGCCAGCAGCTTAACCGGACAGGGCTTAAAGGGCTACACCTTC. Translating it yields CASSLTGQGLKGYTF.